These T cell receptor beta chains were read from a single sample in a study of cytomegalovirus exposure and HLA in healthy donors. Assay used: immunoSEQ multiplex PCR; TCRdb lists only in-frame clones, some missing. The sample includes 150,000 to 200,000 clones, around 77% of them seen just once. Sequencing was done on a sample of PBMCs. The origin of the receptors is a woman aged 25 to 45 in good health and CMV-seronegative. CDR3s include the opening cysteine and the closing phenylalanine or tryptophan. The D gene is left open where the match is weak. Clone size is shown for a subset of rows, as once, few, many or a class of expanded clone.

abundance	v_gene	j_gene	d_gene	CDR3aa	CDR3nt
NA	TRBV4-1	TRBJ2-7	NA	CASSQVAGLSREQYF	TGCGCCAGCAGCCAAGTCGCGGGGTTATCGCGAGAGCAGTACTTC
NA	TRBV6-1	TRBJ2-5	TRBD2	CATSSGAETQYF	TGTGCCACTAGTAGCGGGGCAGAGACCCAGTACTTC
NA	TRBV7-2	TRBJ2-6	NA	CASSLHPVSGANVLTF	TGTGCCAGCAGCTTACATCCGGTCTCTGGGGCCAACGTCCTGACTTTC
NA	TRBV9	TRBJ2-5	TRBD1	CASSGPDRGFGTQYF	TGTGCCAGCAGCGGACCGGACAGGGGGTTCGGGACCCAGTACTTC
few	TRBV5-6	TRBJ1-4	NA	CASSLGVTTNEKLFF	TGTGCCAGCAGTTTAGGGGTTACAACTAATGAAAAACTGTTTTTT
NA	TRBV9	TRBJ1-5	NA	CASSVGSEQPQHF	TGTGCCAGCAGCGTAGGTTCGGAGCAGCCCCAGCATTTT
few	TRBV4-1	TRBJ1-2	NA	CASSQLQNSNYGYTF	TGCGCCAGCAGCCAACTCCAGAATTCTAACTATGGCTACACCTTC
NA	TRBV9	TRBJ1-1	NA	CASSSGGKNTEAFF	TGTGCCAGCAGCAGCGGCGGGAAGAACACTGAAGCTTTCTTT
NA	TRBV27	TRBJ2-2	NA	CASSLMSEGSGQNTGELFF	TGTGCCAGCAGTTTAATGTCTGAAGGAAGCGGCCAAAACACCGGGGAGCTGTTTTTT
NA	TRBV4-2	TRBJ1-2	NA	CASSPDTYGGYTF	TGTGCCAGCAGCCCGGACACCTACGGGGGCTACACCTTC
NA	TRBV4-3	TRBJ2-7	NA	CASSQDYRLSYEQYF	TGCGCCAGCAGCCAAGATTACAGGCTCTCCTACGAGCAGTACTTC
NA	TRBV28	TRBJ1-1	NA	CATWLTEAFF	TGTGCCACCTGGCTTACTGAAGCTTTCTTT
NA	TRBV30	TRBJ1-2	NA	CAWSPSYSGGYTF	TGTGCCTGGAGTCCTAGCTATAGTGGTGGCTACACCTTC
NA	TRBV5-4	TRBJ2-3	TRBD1	CASSSGQGATDTQYF	TGTGCCAGCAGCTCGGGACAGGGGGCAACAGATACGCAGTATTTT
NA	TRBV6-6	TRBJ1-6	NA	CASSYSRGNNSPLHF	TGTGCCAGCAGTTACTCGCGGGGAAATAATTCACCCCTCCACTTT
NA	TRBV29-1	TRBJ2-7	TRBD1	CSVEVPSGGAVYEQYF	TGCAGCGTTGAAGTTCCGTCAGGGGGCGCGGTCTACGAGCAGTACTTC
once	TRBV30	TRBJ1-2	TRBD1	CAWSRGQTNYGYTF	TGTGCCTGGAGTAGGGGACAGACTAACTATGGCTACACCTTC
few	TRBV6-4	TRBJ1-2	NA	CASSPDAGVEGYPF	TGTGCCAGCTCGCCCGATGCAGGGGTGGAAGGCTACCCCTTC
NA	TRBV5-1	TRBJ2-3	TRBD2	CASSLETSGRPRDTQYF	TGCGCCAGCAGCCTAGAGACTAGCGGGAGGCCACGGGATACGCAGTATTTT
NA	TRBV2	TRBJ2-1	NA	CASTLRRGQLYNEQFF	TGTGCCAGCACCCTCCGGAGGGGACAGCTTTACAATGAGCAGTTCTTC
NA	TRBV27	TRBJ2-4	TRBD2	CASSGTSGENIQYF	TGTGCCAGCAGCGGGACTAGCGGAGAAAACATTCAGTACTTC
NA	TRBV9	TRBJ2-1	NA	CASSVESYSYNEQFF	TGTGCCAGCAGCGTAGAAAGCTACTCCTACAATGAGCAGTTCTTC
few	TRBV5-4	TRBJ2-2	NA	CASSPDSTGELFF	TGTGCCAGCAGCCCCGACAGCACCGGGGAGCTGTTTTTT